Each of the 24 T cell receptor beta chains below was sequenced from the same sample in a study of cytomegalovirus exposure and HLA in healthy donors. Some clones are missing from TCRdb's copy, which holds only in-frame ones; the method was immunoSEQ multiplex PCR. This table holds roughly 300,000 clones, over 75% found once. Material for sequencing was PBMCs. Source of these receptors: a woman aged 18-29 years in good health and CMV-seronegative.

This chain joins TRBV6-5 and TRBJ1-5; TRBD1 matches 9 bases. The ends lost 6 bases at V and 4 bases at J; junction bases unmatched: 4. The germline CDR1 and CDR2 sequences are MNHEY and SVGAGI. The CDR3 sequence is 14 residues long. The CDR3 reads CASRSGTGNQPQHF. CDR3 nucleotide sequence: TGTGCCAGCAGGTCCGGGACAGGGAATCAGCCCCAGCATTTT.

This sequence joins TRBV10-3 and TRBJ2-3, with 7 bases lining up with TRBD2. Germline V CDR1 and CDR2: ENHRY, SYGVKD. Germline trimming cut 6 bases from V and 1 base from J; bases unmatched to any gene: 4. The CDR3 covers 14 residues. In DNA, the CDR3 is TGTGCCATCAGCCTGAGCGGGGGCACAGATACGCAGTATTTT. Residues: CAISLSGGTDTQYF.

The chain combines TRBV6-5 with TRBJ1-2, with D perhaps matching TRBD1 (5 bases). CDR1 is MNHEY, CDR2 SVGAGI, per germline. The CDR3 covers 15 residues. The V end lost 0 bases, the J end lost 1 base, and 9 bases lay between the germline ends. The CDR3 bases are TGTGCCAGCAGTTACTCTTTCAGGGTTAACTATGGCTACACCTTC. It translates to CASSYSFRVNYGYTF.

The V and J genes are TRBV5-4 and TRBJ2-3; 8 bases are a match to TRBD2. In germline, CDR1 is SGHNT, CDR2 YYREEE (reference sequence). The length of the CDR3 is 15 residues. The junction had 5 bases not matched to a gene; V was cut back by 5 bases and J by 0 bases. The CDR3 DNA sequence: TGTGCCAGCAGGGGTAGCGGGATGAGCACAGATACGCAGTATTTT. Translation gives CASRGSGMSTDTQYF.

This clone was observed a handful of times. V usage is TRBV10-3 and J usage is TRBJ1-2; D remains ambiguous. The V gene's germline CDR1 is ENHRY and CDR2 SYGVKD. V shed 0 bases and J shed 0 bases, with 11 bases lying between them. CDR3 length equals 16 residues. As DNA, the CDR3 is TGTGCCATCAGTGAGTCGACTCGAAACTCTAACTATGGCTACACCTTC. This encodes CAISESTRNSNYGYTF.

This CDR3 reads CASSRGTGRDEQYF. DNA for the CDR3: TGTGCCAGCAGCCGCGGGACAGGGCGGGACGAGCAGTACTTC. The chain couples TRBV11-2 to TRBJ2-7; 9 bases are shared with TRBD1. CDR3 length: 14 residues. Germline V lookup: CDR1 SGHAT, CDR2 FQNNGV. The junction had 7 bases not matched to a gene; V was cut back by 5 bases and J by 5 bases.

The chain employs TRBV19 and TRBJ2-7; 8 positions agree with TRBD1. This CDR3 has 14 amino acids. Germline lookup yields CDR1 LNHDA and CDR2 SQIVND (reference sequence). V gave up 7 bases and J gave up 4 bases; unmatched junction bases: 9. CDR3 DNA sequence: TGTGCCAGTATGATAGGACAGGGTCCTTACGAGCAGTACTTC. This codes for CASMIGQGPYEQYF.

The chain couples TRBV19 to TRBJ1-5; 7 nucleotides line up with TRBD1. Trimming at V came to 5 bases and at J to 3 bases, leaving 10 bases not matched to a gene. Germline V gives CDR1 LNHDA, CDR2 SQIVND (reference sequence). CDR3 size: 16 residues. The DNA of the CDR3 is TGTGCCAGTAGTGTCCTGACAGGGTTTAACAATCAGCCCCAGCATTTT. This encodes CASSVLTGFNNQPQHF.

The genes are TRBV29-1 and TRBJ2-7, with a possible D match to TRBD2 (5 bases). Germline CDR1 is SQVTM and CDR2 is ANQGSEA. V was cut by 4 bases and J by 6 bases, with 19 bases left in between. The CDR3 is 14 residues long. The CDR3 spells CSVVALAPNVEQYF. CDR3 nucleotide sequence: TGCAGCGTTGTAGCCCTAGCCCCTAACGTCGAGCAGTACTTC.

This chain links TRBV28 with TRBJ1-4, with 7 bases lining up with TRBD1. The germline CDR1 and CDR2 sequences are MDHEN and SYDVKM. The CDR3 covers 14 residues. V shed 6 bases, J shed 8 bases, and the junction held 9 bases outside the gene matches. The CDR3 loop reads CASSLDRVKEKLFF. The CDR3, as DNA: TGTGCCAGCAGCCTAGACAGGGTCAAGGAAAAACTGTTTTTT.

The chain joins TRBV10-3 to TRBJ2-7, with 11 bases fitting TRBD1. V gave up 3 bases and J gave up 5 bases; unmatched junction bases: 6. CDR1 and CDR2 (germline): ENHRY, SYGVKD. The CDR3 totals 15 residues. The DNA for the CDR3 is TGTGCCATCAGTGACAGGGACAGGGGGAGGAACGAGCAGTACTTC. It encodes CAISDRDRGRNEQYF.

This clone was found once. Here the CDR3 DNA reads TGTGCCAGTAGTACCGGTGGGGGGGTGGAGACCCAGTACTTC. This sequence encodes CASSTGGGVETQYF. The chain uses TRBV19 and TRBJ2-5, with 7 bases identical to TRBD2. This CDR3 has 14 residues. The junction had 7 bases not matched to a gene; V was cut back by 4 bases and J by 5 bases. The germline gives CDR1 LNHDA, CDR2 SQIVND (reference sequence).

The CDR3 bases are TGTGCCAGCAGCGTGGCGGGTACCATGAGCGAGCAGTACTTC. Residues: CASSVAGTMSEQYF. The chain links TRBV28 to TRBJ2-7, with TRBD2 as a possible D gene (5 bases). This CDR3 contains 14 residues. Germline CDR1 reads MDHEN; CDR2 reads SYDVKM. Trimming stripped 6 bases from V and 6 bases from J, with 18 bases between.

This sequence joins TRBV28 and TRBJ1-1, with a possible D match to TRBD1 (6 bases). Trimming took off 3 bases at V and 5 bases at J, with 25 bases between the two ends. There are 18 residues in the CDR3. Germline V gene lookup returns CDR1 MDHEN and CDR2 SYDVKM. DNA for the CDR3: TGTGCCAGCAGTTTGTCGTTTGGTTGGGGGGGCGTGGGTACTGAAGCTTTCTTT. Amino acid sequence: CASSLSFGWGGVGTEAFF.

This clone was seen just once. The chain is built from TRBV9 and TRBJ1-3; possible D gene TRBD1, 6 bases. Germline values: CDR1 SGDLS, CDR2 YYNGEE. This CDR3 is built from 15 residues. Trimming left V 3 bases short and J 0 bases short, with 10 bases between. In DNA form, the CDR3 reads TGTGCCAGCAGCGGAACAGGGAGCTCTGGAAACACCATATATTTT. This translates into CASSGTGSSGNTIYF.

The J gene is TRBJ2-3, the V gene TRBV19; D may be TRBD2 (5 bases). Between the trimmed V and J ends, which lost 7 bases and 0 bases, there was a span of 29 bases. The germline V gene encodes CDR1 LNHDA and CDR2 SQIVND (reference sequence). The CDR3 runs 20 residues. CDR3 in DNA: TGTGCCAGTACCGCAGCAGCTACGGCGGGCCTTTGGCCCAGCACAGATACGCAGTATTTT. It yields the protein CASTAAATAGLWPSTDTQYF.

There are a few counts of this clone. The gene calls are TRBV25-1 and TRBJ1-5; 7 positions agree with TRBD1. The CDR3 runs 14 residues. Trimming at V came to 2 bases and at J to 6 bases, leaving 4 bases not matched to a gene. CDR1 and CDR2 from the germline V gene are MGHDK and SYGVNS. The CDR3 DNA reads TGTGCCAGCAGTGAAGCAGGGGGTTTTCAGCCCCAGCATTTT. As protein: CASSEAGGFQPQHF.

This sequence joins TRBV11-3 and TRBJ2-3, with 7 bases matching TRBD2. J lost 2 bases, V lost 5 bases, and 10 bases had no gene match. The CDR3 has 16 residues. The germline V gene has CDR1 SGHNT and CDR2 YENEEA. The CDR3 DNA reads as TGTGCCAGCAGCCCAACCCGGGGGAGGGCCACAGATACGCAGTATTTT. It yields the protein CASSPTRGRATDTQYF.

The gene calls are TRBV7-2 and TRBJ2-7, with 7 bases lining up with TRBD2. The trim removed 5 bases at V and 7 bases at J, leaving 11 bases unmatched. Germline CDR1 and CDR2: SGHTA and FQGNSA. The CDR3 has 14 amino acids. CDR3 loop: CASSPWGGEGEQYF. In DNA form, the CDR3 reads TGTGCCAGCAGCCCCTGGGGAGGGGAGGGGGAGCAGTACTTC.

The rearrangement joins TRBV5-1 to TRBJ2-1, with 9 bases aligning to TRBD2. The CDR3 runs to 15 residues. Germline loops: CDR1 SGHRS, CDR2 YFSETQ. Germline trimming cut 2 bases from V and 0 bases from J; bases unmatched to any gene: 0. CDR3 sequence reads: CASSFSGSSYNEQFF. The DNA of the CDR3 is TGCGCCAGCAGCTTTAGCGGGAGCTCCTACAATGAGCAGTTCTTC.

This chain links TRBV2 with TRBJ1-1, with a weak D call TRBD1 (5 bases). The V gene's germline CDR1 is SNHLY and CDR2 FYNNEI. The CDR3 is 13 residues long. V lost 4 bases, J lost 3 bases, and 9 bases lay in between. In DNA, the CDR3 is TGTGCCAGCAGTGCTGACAGTCACACTGAAGCTTTCTTT. It codes for CASSADSHTEAFF.

The gene calls are TRBV27 and TRBJ2-4; perhaps TRBD1 as D (6 bases). The V and J ends lost 7 bases and 3 bases respectively, with 13 bases between them. Germline CDR1 MNHEY, CDR2 SMNVEV (reference sequence). The CDR3 contains 14 residues. The CDR3 bases are TGTGCCAGCAAGGGGGAGTTGGACAAAAACATTCAGTACTTC. It yields the protein CASKGELDKNIQYF.

This clone came up many times. The V and J genes are TRBV9 and TRBJ1-4; 8 bases are a match to TRBD1. CDR1 SGDLS and CDR2 YYNGEE come from the germline V gene. The V segment lost 0 bases and the J segment 5 bases; nucleotides outside the gene matches: 3. The CDR3 covers 15 residues. The CDR3 sequence: CASSVVGTGNEKLFF. CDR3 DNA: TGTGCCAGCAGCGTAGTAGGGACAGGAAATGAAAAACTGTTTTTT.

This clone was counted a single time. The chain carries TRBV9 and TRBJ2-7, with 7 bases aligning to TRBD2. The germline V gene has CDR1 SGDLS and CDR2 YYNGEE. Unmatched junction bases numbered 9, after V lost 4 bases and J lost 2 bases. CDR3 length: 15 amino acids. The CDR3 region has the DNA TGTGCCAGCAGCCCAACAGGACTAGTAGCCTACGAGCAGTACTTC. Its translation is CASSPTGLVAYEQYF.